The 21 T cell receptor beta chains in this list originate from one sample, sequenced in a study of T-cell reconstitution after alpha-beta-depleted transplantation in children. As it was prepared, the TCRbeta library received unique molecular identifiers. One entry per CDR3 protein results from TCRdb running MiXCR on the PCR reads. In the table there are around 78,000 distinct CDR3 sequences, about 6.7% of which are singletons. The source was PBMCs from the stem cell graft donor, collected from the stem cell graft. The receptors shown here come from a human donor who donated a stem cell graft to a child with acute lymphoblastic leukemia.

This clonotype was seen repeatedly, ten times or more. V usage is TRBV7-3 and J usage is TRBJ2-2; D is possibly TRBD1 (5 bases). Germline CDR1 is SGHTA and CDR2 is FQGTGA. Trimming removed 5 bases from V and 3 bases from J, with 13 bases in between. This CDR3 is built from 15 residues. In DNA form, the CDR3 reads TGTGCCAGCAGCCCAAAGACAGTATACACCGGGGAGCTGTTTTTT. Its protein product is CASSPKTVYTGELFF.

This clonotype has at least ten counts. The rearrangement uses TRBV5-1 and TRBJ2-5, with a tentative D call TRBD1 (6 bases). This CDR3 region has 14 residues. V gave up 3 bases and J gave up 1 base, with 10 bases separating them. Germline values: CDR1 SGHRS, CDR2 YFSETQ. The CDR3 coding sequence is TGCGCCAGCAGCTCCACAGGGTTCCAAGAGACCCAGTACTTC. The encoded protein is CASSSTGFQETQYF. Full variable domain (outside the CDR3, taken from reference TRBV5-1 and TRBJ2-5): KAGVTQTPRYLIKTRGQQVTLSCSPISGHRSVSWYQQTPGQGLQFLFEYFSETQRNKGNFPGRFSGRQFSNSRSEMNVSTLELGDSALYLCASSSTGFQETQYFGPGTRLLVL.

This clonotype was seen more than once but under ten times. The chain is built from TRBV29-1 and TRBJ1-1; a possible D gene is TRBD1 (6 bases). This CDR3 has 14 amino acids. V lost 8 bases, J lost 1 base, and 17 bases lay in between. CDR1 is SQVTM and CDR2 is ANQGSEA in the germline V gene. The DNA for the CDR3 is TGCAGCATGGGGCCGGGACACCAGAACACTGAAGCTTTCTTT. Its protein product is CSMGPGHQNTEAFF.

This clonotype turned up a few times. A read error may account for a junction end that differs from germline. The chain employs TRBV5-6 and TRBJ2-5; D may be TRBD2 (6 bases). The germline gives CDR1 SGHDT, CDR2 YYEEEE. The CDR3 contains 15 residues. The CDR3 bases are TGTTCCAGCAGCTTGACGGATCGGGGAGGTGAGACCCAGTACTTC. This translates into CSSSLTDRGGETQYF.

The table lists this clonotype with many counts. CDR3 residues: CASSLTSGSRHEQYF. Here the CDR3 DNA reads TGTGCCAGCAGTCTGACTAGCGGGAGTCGTCACGAGCAGTACTTC. This sequence joins TRBV27 and TRBJ2-7; 12 positions match TRBD2. The ends lost 5 bases at V and 5 bases at J; junction bases unmatched: 7. From germline, CDR1 is MNHEY and CDR2 SMNVEV (reference sequence). The length of the CDR3 is 15 residues.

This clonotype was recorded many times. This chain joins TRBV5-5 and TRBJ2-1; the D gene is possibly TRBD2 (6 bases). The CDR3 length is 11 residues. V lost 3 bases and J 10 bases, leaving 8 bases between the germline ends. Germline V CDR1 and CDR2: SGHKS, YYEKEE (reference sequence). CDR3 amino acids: CASSWREEQFF. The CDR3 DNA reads TGTGCCAGCAGCTGGAGGGAAGAGCAGTTCTTC.

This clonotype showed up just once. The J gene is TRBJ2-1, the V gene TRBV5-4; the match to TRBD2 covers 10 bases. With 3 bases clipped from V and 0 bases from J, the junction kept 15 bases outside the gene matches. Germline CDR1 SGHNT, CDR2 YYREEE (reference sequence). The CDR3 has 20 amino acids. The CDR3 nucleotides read TGTGCCAGCAGCTCCAGGCCCAGACTGGCTAGCGGGAGCTCCTACAATGAGCAGTTCTTC. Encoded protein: CASSSRPRLASGSSYNEQFF.

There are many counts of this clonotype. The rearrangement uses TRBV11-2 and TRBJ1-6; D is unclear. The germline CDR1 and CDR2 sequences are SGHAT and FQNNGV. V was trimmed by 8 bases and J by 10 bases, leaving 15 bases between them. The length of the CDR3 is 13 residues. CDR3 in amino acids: CASRRAAESPLHF. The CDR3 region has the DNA TGTGCCAGCCGGAGGGCCGCAGAGTCACCCCTCCACTTT. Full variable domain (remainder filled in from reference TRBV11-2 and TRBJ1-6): EAGVAQSPRYKIIEKRQSVAFWCNPISGHATLYWYQQILGQGPKLLIQFQNNGVVDDSQLPKDRFSAERLKGVDSTLKIQPAKLEDSAVYLCASRRAAESPLHFGNGTRLTVT.

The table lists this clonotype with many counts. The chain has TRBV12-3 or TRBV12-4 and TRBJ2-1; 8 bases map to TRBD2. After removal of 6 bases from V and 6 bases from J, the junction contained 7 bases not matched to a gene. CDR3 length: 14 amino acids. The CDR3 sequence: CASRLSLAGNEQFF. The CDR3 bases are TGTGCCAGCAGGTTGTCGCTAGCGGGCAATGAGCAGTTCTTC.

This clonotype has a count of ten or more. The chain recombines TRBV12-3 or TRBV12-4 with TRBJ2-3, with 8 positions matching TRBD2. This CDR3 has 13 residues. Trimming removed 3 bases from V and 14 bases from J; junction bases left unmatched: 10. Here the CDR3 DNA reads TGTGCCAGCAGTTTGACTAGCGAAGGGGTCGGGTATTTT. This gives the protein CASSLTSEGVGYF.

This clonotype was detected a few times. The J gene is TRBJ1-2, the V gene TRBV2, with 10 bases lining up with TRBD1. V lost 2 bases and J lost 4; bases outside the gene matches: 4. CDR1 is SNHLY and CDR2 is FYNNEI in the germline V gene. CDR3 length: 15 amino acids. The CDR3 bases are TGTGCCAGCAGTGAAAGACAGGGGGCTGTCTATGGCTACACCTTC. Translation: CASSERQGAVYGYTF. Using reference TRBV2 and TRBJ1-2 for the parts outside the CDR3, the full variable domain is EPEVTQTPSHQVTQMGQEVILRCVPISNHLYFYWYRQILGQKVEFLVSFYNNEISEKSEIFDDQFSVERPDGSNFTLKIRSTKLEDSAMYFCASSERQGAVYGYTFGSGTRLTVV.

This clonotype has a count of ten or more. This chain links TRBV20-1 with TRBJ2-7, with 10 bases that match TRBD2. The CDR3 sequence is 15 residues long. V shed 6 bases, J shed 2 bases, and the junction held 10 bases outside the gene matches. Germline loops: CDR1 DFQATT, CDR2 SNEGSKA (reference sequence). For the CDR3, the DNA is TGCAGTGCCGAACATAGCGGGGGGCAGGCCTACGAGCAGTACTTC. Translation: CSAEHSGGQAYEQYF.

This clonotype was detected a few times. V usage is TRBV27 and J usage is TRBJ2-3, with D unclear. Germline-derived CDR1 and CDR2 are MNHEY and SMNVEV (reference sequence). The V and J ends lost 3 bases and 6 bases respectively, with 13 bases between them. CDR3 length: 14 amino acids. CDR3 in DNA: TGTGCCAGCAGTTTCTCCCGACACTGGGATACGCAGTATTTT. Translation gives CASSFSRHWDTQYF.

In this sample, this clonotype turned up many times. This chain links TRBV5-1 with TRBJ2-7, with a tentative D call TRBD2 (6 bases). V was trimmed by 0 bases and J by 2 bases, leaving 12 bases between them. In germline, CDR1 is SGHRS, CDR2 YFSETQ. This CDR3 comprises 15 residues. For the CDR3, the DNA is TGCGCCAGCAGCTTGGGCGGGGAGTACACCTACGAGCAGTACTTC. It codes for CASSLGGEYTYEQYF.

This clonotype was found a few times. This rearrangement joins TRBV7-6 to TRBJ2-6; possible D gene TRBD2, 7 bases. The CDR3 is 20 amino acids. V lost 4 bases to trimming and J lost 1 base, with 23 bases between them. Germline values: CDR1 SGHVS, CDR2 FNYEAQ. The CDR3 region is CASSSSGGSGHLSGANVLTF. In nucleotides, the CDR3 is TGTGCCAGCAGCTCGTCGGGGGGATCGGGACACCTATCTGGGGCCAACGTCCTGACTTTC.

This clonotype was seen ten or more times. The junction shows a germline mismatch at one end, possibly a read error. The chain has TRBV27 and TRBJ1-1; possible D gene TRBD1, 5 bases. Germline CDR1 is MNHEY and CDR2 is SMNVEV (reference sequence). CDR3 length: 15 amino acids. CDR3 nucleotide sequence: TGTGCCAGCATTTTAGGGGTAGGGTTGAACACTGAAGCTTTCTTT. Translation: CASILGVGLNTEAFF.

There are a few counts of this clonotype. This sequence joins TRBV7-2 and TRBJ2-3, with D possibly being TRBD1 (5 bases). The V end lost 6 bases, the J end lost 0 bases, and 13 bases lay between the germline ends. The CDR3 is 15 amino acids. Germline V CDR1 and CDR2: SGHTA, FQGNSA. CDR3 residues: CASSFTGLSTDTQYF. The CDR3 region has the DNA TGTGCCAGCAGTTTTACAGGATTAAGCACAGATACGCAGTATTTT.

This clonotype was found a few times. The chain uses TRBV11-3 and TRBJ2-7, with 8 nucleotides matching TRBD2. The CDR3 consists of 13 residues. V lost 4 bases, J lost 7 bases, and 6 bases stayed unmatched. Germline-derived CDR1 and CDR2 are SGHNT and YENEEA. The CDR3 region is CASSSDGTREQYF. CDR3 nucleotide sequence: TGTGCCAGCAGCTCGGACGGGACTAGGGAGCAGTACTTC.

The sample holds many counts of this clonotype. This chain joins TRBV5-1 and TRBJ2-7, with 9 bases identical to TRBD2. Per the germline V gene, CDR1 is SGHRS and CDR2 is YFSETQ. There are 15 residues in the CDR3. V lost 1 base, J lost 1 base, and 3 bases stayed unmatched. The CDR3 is CASSLLLAGSYEQYF. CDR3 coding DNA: TGCGCCAGCAGCTTGCTCCTAGCGGGGTCCTACGAGCAGTACTTC.

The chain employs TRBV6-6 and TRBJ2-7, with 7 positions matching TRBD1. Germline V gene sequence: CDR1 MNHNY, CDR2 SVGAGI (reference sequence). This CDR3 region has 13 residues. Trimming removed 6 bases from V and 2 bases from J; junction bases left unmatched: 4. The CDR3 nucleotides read TGTGCCAGCAGCAACACAGGGGCCTACGAGCAGTACTTC. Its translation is CASSNTGAYEQYF.

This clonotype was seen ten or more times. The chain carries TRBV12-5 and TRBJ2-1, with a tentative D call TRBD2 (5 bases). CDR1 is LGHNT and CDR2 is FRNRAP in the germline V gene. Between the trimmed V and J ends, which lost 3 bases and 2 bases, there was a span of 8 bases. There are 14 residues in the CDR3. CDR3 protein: CASGLGRAYNEQFF. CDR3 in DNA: TGTGCTAGTGGTTTAGGGCGGGCCTACAATGAGCAGTTCTTC.